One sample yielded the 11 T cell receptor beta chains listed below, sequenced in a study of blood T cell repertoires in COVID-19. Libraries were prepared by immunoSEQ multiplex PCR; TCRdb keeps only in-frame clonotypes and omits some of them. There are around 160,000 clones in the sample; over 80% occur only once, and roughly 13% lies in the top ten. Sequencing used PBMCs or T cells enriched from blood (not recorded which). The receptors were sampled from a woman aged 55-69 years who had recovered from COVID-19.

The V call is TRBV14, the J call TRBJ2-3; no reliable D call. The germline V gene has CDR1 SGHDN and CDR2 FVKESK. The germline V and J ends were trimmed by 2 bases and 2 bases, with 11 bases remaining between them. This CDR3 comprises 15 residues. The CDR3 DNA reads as TGTGCCAGCAGCCAATCGTCACTAAACACAGATACGCAGTATTTT. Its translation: CASSQSSLNTDTQYF.

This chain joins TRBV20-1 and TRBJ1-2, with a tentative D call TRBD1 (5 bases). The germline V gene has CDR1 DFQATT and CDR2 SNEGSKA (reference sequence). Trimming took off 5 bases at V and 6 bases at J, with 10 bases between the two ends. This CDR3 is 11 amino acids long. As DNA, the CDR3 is TGCAGTGCTTGGGGGGAGAATGGCTACACCTTC. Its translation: CSAWGENGYTF.

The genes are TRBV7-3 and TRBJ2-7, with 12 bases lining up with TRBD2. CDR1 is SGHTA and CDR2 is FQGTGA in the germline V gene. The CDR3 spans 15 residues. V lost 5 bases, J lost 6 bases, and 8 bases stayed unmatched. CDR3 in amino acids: CASSRSSGRASEQYF. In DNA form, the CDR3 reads TGTGCCAGCAGCAGATCTAGCGGGAGGGCCTCCGAGCAGTACTTC.

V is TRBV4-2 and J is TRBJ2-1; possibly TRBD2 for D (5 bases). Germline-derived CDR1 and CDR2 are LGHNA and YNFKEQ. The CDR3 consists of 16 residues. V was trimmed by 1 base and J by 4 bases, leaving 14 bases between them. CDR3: CASSQVYSEDYNEQFF. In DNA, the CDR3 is TGTGCCAGCAGCCAAGTTTATAGCGAAGATTACAATGAGCAGTTCTTC.

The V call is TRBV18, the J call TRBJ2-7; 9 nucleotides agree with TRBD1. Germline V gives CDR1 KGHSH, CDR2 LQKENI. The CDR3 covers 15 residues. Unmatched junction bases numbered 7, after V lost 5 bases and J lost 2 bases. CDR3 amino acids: CASSRGQGPAYEQYF. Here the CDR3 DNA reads TGTGCCAGCTCAAGGGGACAGGGTCCTGCCTACGAGCAGTACTTC. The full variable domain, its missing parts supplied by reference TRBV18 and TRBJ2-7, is NAGVMQNPRHLVRRRGQEARLRCSPMKGHSHVYWYRQLPEEGLKFMVYLQKENIIDESGMPKERFSAEFPKEGPSILRIQQVVRGDSAAYFCASSRGQGPAYEQYFGPGTRLTVT.

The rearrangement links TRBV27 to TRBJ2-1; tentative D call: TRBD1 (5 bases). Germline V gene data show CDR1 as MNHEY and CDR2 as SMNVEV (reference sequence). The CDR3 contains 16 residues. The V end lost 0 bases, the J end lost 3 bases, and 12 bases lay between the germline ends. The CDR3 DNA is TGTGCCAGCAGTTTATCGATATACAGGAACTACAATGAGCAGTTCTTC. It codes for CASSLSIYRNYNEQFF.

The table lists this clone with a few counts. In DNA, the CDR3 is TGTGCCAGCAGCTTGCAGGGGAGCGACGAGCAGTACTTC. Translation: CASSLQGSDEQYF. The chain carries TRBV7-3 and TRBJ2-7; D is perhaps TRBD1 (6 bases). The CDR3 extends over 13 amino acids. CDR1 and CDR2 (germline): SGHTA, FQGTGA. Trimming shortened V by 3 bases and J by 5 bases, and 11 bases separated the two germline ends.

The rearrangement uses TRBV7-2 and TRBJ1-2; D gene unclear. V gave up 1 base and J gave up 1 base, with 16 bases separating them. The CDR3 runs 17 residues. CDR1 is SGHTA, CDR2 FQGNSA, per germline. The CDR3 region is CASSLGIDISINYGYTF. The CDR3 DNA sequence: TGTGCCAGCAGCTTAGGGATTGACATCTCAATTAACTATGGCTACACCTTC.

CDR3: CASSVGQGALTEAFF. For the CDR3, the DNA is TGTGCCAGCTCAGTGGGACAGGGGGCGCTCACTGAAGCTTTCTTT. The V and J genes are TRBV18 and TRBJ1-1, with TRBD1 matching 12 bases. Germline V gene lookup returns CDR1 KGHSH and CDR2 LQKENI. This CDR3 region has 15 residues. V trimming: 5 bases; J trimming: 4 bases; junction bases outside the gene matches: 5. Drawing the rest from reference TRBV18 and TRBJ1-1, the complete variable domain is NAGVMQNPRHLVRRRGQEARLRCSPMKGHSHVYWYRQLPEEGLKFMVYLQKENIIDESGMPKERFSAEFPKEGPSILRIQQVVRGDSAAYFCASSVGQGALTEAFFGQGTRLTVV.

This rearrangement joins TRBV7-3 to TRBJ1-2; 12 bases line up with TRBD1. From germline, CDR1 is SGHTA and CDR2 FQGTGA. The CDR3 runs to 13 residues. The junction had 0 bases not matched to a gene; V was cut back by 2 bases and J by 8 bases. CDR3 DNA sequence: TGTGCCAGCAGCTTAGGGACAGGGGGCGGCTACACCTTC. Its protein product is CASSLGTGGGYTF.

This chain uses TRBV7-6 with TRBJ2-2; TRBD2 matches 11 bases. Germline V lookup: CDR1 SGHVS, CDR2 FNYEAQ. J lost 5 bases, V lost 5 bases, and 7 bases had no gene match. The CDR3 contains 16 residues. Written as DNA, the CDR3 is TGTGCCAGCAGCCAATATAGCGGGAGGGAAACCGGGGAGCTGTTTTTT. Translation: CASSQYSGRETGELFF.